The subject of this entry is one T cell receptor (beta chain). Trimming stripped 4 bases from V and 4 bases from J, with 5 bases between. This CDR3 has 11 amino acids. Germline lookup yields CDR1 LNHNV and CDR2 YYDKDF (reference sequence). Libraries were prepared by immunoSEQ multiplex PCR; TCRdb keeps only in-frame clonotypes and omits some of them. The sample has 44,000 or so clones, roughly 91% seen once. The entry originates in a study of OX40 agonist ivuxolimab in advanced cancers. About the study: Aged roughly 23 to 85 with a mean of 60 years, they were about 80% male.

J is TRBJ2-7 and V is TRBV15, with no clear D. The receptor was isolated from an adult with an advanced solid tumor such as melanoma, head and neck, liver or kidney cancer. The sequenced sample was CD4+ or CD8+ T cells sorted from blood, obtained in a trial of the OX40 agonist ivuxolimab. CDR3 bases: TGTGCCACCAGCAATGGTTACGAGCAGTACTTC. This gives the protein CATSNGYEQYF.